The following is a TCR beta chain sequence with its context. Participants were aged about 18 to 100 years from 24 US areas. The data stem from a study of blood T cell repertoires in COVID-19. Germline V CDR1 and CDR2: MNHEY, SMNVEV (reference sequence). The CDR3 contains 16 residues. With 5 bases removed from V and 1 base from J, the gap between germline ends came to 17 bases. In the authors' methods: Reference gene primer amplification yielded estimated nucleated cell counts. Assay: immunoSEQ multiplex PCR; the TCRdb copy retains only in-frame clones and omits some. The V and J calls and clone size are taken from that table; D and trimming were inferred from the DNA. The sample has about 230,000 clones, about 87% seen once; the top ten hold 2.5%.

This chain links TRBV27 with TRBJ1-1, with a tentative D call TRBD1 (6 bases). Specimen: PBMCs or T cells enriched from blood (not recorded which). The sequence came from a middle-aged woman with acute COVID-19. The CDR3 nucleotides are TGTGCCAGCAGTACCACAGGGTGGGGCCGGAACACTGAAGCTTTCTTT. Translated: CASSTTGWGRNTEAFF.